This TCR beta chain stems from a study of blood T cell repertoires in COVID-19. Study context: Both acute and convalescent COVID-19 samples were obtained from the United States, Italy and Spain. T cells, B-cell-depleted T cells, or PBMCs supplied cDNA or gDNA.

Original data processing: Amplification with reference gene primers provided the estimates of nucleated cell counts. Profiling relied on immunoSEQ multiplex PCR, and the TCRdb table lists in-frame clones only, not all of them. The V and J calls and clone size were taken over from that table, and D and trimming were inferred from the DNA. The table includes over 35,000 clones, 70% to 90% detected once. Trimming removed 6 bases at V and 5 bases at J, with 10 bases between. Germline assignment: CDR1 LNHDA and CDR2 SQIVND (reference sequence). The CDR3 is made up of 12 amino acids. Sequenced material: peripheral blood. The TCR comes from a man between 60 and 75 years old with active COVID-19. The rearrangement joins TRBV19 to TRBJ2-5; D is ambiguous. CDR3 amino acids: CASSQTRETQYF. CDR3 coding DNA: TGTGCCAGTAGCCAAACCCGGGAGACCCAGTACTTC.